This TCR beta chain derives from a study of blood T cell repertoires in COVID-19 (dated by TCRdb to 2018 to 2020). For context, the study as a whole: Samples covering the acute and convalescent phases of COVID-19 were provided by collaborators in the United States, Italy and Spain. The material from the prospective study consisted of cDNA or gDNA derived from T cells, B-cell-depleted T cells, or PBMCs. Subjects who had been exposed to COVID-19, were actively infected with it, or had recovered from it provided the deeply sampled blood TCRbeta repertoires that made up the dataset. The repertoires were released in a freely available public database intended as a resource for research on the immune response to SARS-CoV-2. The samples were drawn from two sources: the first 160 participants of the ongoing ImmuneRACE study, and approximately 1,300 subjects contributed by 6 global collaborators. Nearly every sample came with metadata listing a de-identified subject ID, COVID-19 status, age in years and sex. Where available, HLA class I and class II types were taken from metadata supplied by the sample provider and were not determined by assay-based typing. Overall study results and their limits: The amount of clinical and demographic metadata varied by source and participant and was provided uncurated.

CDR1 and CDR2 are read off the germline V gene (reference sequence) as MNHEY and SMNVEV. Reading from cysteine to phenylalanine, the CDR3 counts 13 amino acids. This entry keeps only the CDR3 DNA: 39 bases, framed from base 1. V and J lose 2 bases and 3 bases, and a span of 8 bases separates them. Each collaborating institution followed its own protocols to collect whole blood in K2EDTA tubes. Collaborator samples were shipped for TCRbeta analysis as frozen whole blood, isolated PBMCs, or DNA extracted from either sample type. Points on this clone: Its recognized antigen is unknown. Nothing much larger sits one base from this clone, and base qualities are not available.

TCRbeta CDR3 regions were amplified from genomic DNA by means of the immunoSEQ Assay, a bias-controlled multiplex PCR. The original pipeline was this. The number of nucleated cells in each sample was estimated by amplification of reference gene primers within the assay. To quantify the absolute abundance of each unique TCRbeta CDR3 rearrangement, sequence reads were collapsed and filtered. For each sample, productive Simpson clonality was calculated as the square root of Simpson's diversity index over productive rearrangements. In its TCRdb copy, this immuneACCESS table keeps in-frame sequences only and misses some clones. Where compared with another copy, unresolved V genes explain less than half of these, and the others have no known cause. V, J and clone size are those of that table, while D and trimming were read from the DNA. For this sample the table gives about 200,000 clones, of which over 75% were detected only once. The ten largest clones represent over 4.5% of the sample.

Sequencing input: peripheral blood. This sequence originates from an elderly man with acute or convalescent COVID-19. The chain uses TRBV27 and TRBJ2-7; the best D guess is TRBD1, with 6 bases matching. This receptor carries the CDR3 CASSLNRDYEQYF. In nucleotide form, the sequence is TGTGCCAGCAGTTTAAACAGGGACTACGAGCAGTACTTC.